This paragraph reports one T cell receptor (beta chain). This clonotype was observed at least ten times. Its antigen is still unknown. One base away there is no much larger clone; base qualities are not given. Receptors were amplified or captured by RACE. Sequenced on a NextSeq 500. During library preparation, unique molecular identifiers were attached to individual cDNA molecules so that TCRs could be counted quantitatively and reproducibly. From each blood RNA sample, both TCR alpha and TCR beta chains were sequenced. In the paper's pipeline: A median of around 100,000 TCRs per sample was observed, with a range of roughly 20,000 to 700,000. The Decombinator software suite was used to annotate V, J and CDR3 in the TCR reads. For the PS versus PT1 abundance plots, all samples were subsampled to the same number of TCRs (28,000). Expanded TCRs were defined as absent before sensitization and observed at least eight times at the 2-week time point. The raw public data were reprocessed by TCRdb itself: fastp quality trimming at Q25, MiXCR clonotype calling, in-frame beta chains only. Each entry is one CDR3 protein sequence, shown with its most common DNA and genes. Clone size and V and J calls follow TCRdb, not the original study. This sample has tens of thousands of distinct CDR3 sequences in its table, and approximately 7% of those were observed once. The top ten clones comprise about 1.5% of the sample.

These data are taken from a study of human T cells and chemical hapten exposure (dated by TCRdb to the early 2020s). As for the study more broadly: For sensitization, 2% DPC in acetone was applied to a 2 cm by 2 cm area of upper inner arm skin. Weekly therapeutic DPC doses were additionally applied to the scalp of patients throughout the roughly 23-week study period. Patch testing on the upper back used Finn chambers containing 0.01% DPC, with scoring done after 6 days according to International Contact Dermatitis Research Group standards. The mostly female patient cohort included alopecia areata with under or over 50% scalp involvement, alopecia totalis and alopecia universalis. The libraries were sequenced as a pool, and the TCR yield per sample differed mostly because of small variations in library volumes within the pool. In alopecia patients, the study followed how the peripheral blood TCR repertoire changed in vivo over primary and secondary sensitization to diphenylcyclopropenone (DPC), a hapten. Blood samples were taken from patients before sensitization (week 0) and at 2, 6 and about 24 weeks after DPC sensitization. Approximately 28 alopecia patients provided blood for TCR sequencing at one to four time points (pre-sensitization, 2, 6 and 24 weeks). What the authors observed across the whole study: After repeated subsampling, changes were observed in the strength of the expansion versus patch-test correlation and in the threshold at which the correlation became significant. Expanded TCRs formed significantly more large CDR3 similarity clusters than pre-sensitization or healthy control sets, consistent with antigen-driven responses. No change with DPC sensitization was found in the number of TCRs above 1 in 1000 frequency, and no evidence of global repertoire structure alterations was found. The number of PT1 expanded TCRs positively correlated with patch test score, significant at thresholds 8, 16 and 32 but not 4. Alopecia, a presumed autoimmune disease, was present in all patients, so the immune response of the patients might differ from that of healthy individuals.

CDR1 and CDR2, per the germline V gene, are SGHAT and FQNNGV. The V and J ends are trimmed by 5 bases and 0 bases, leaving 13 bases between them. Taken from cysteine to phenylalanine, the CDR3 has 15 residues. Kept here is only the CDR3 DNA, which spans 45 bases and is read in frame from base 1. According to the study, the label for this sample's time point signals: patch test 2, 6 weeks after DPC sensitization. The treatment or condition label, as the study defines it: therapeutic diphenylcyclopropenone sensitization with weekly scalp DPC. Blood at each patch-test visit was drawn before the patch test was applied. Patients were eligible if aged 18 to 70, diagnosed with alopecia and judged suitable for DPC therapy, and pregnant patients were excluded. Total RNA was extracted from unfractionated whole blood collected in Tempus Blood RNA tubes.

Sequencing used whole blood, obtained in connection with sensitization to the hapten diphenylcyclopropenone (DPC). The chain is encoded by TRBV11-2 joined to TRBJ1-1; matching of 6 bases hints at TRBD1 as the D gene. This sequence was found in a woman aged 25 to 39 with alopecia areata. Some clones in this sample may be carry-over from other donors' samples. The nucleotides read TGTGCCAGCAGCCCCCATCGGGGGCTGAACACTGAAGCTTTCTTT. Translated, it gives CASSPHRGLNTEAFF.